The text below deals with one TCR beta chain. The record originates from a study of OX40 agonist ivuxolimab in advanced cancers. Study information: Dose-escalation patients had hepatocellular carcinoma, melanoma, renal cell or head and neck cancer.

CDR1 is LGHNA, CDR2 YSLEER, per germline. V shed 4 bases and J shed 2 bases, with 15 bases lying between them. This CDR3 has 15 residues. Clones were sequenced by immunoSEQ multiplex PCR, and TCRdb holds only the in-frame ones, with some missing. This sample yields tens of thousands of clones, of which approximately 88% are seen a single time; more than 15% belongs to the top ten. This TCR was sampled from an adult with an advanced solid tumor such as melanoma, head and neck, liver or kidney cancer. The source material was CD4+ or CD8+ T cells sorted from blood, sampled in a trial of the OX40 agonist ivuxolimab. The gene calls are TRBV4-3 and TRBJ2-7; D might be TRBD1 (6 bases). The CDR3 protein is CASSPSPTGTYEQYF. The CDR3 region has the DNA TGCGCCAGCAGCCCATCTCCGACAGGAACCTACGAGCAGTACTTC.